This is a list of T cell receptor beta chains from one sample in a study of blood T cell repertoires in COVID-19. Generated by immunoSEQ multiplex PCR, the TCRdb table keeps only in-frame clones and is missing some. Counted here are 250,000 to 300,000 clones, approximately 89% occurring once; the ten biggest clones make up about 2.2%. The sequenced sample was peripheral blood. Receptors were obtained from a woman in her twenties or thirties with COVID-19, enrolled during active disease. The CDR3 runs from the conserved cysteine through the conserved F or W. The D gene is left open where the match is weak. Only part of the rows carry a size: once, few, many, or a class if the clone is expanded.

size: NA
D: TRBD1
J: TRBJ2-1
V: TRBV28
DNA: TGTGCCAGCAGTCCCTCTGGGACAGGCAAGCAGTTCTTC
CDR3: CASSPSGTGKQFF

size: NA
D: NA
J: TRBJ2-1
V: TRBV29-1
DNA: TGCAGCGTTCACACAGGGGATGGCGCGCGGGACGTACGCCGGTACAATGAGCAGTTCTTC
CDR3: CSVHTGDGARDVRRYNEQFF

size: NA
D: NA
J: TRBJ2-4
V: TRBV21-1
DNA: TGTGCCAGCAGCAAAGTAAGCGGGCAGGGGAGGGACATTCAGTACTTC
CDR3: CASSKVSGQGRDIQYF

size: few
D: TRBD1
J: TRBJ2-5
V: TRBV9
DNA: TGTGCCAGCAGCGATGGACAGGCTGGGGAGACCCAGTACTTC
CDR3: CASSDGQAGETQYF

size: NA
D: TRBD2
J: TRBJ2-1
V: TRBV29-1
DNA: TGCAGCGTCACAGGACTAGCGGGGAGCTCCTACAATGAGCAGTTCTTC
CDR3: CSVTGLAGSSYNEQFF

size: NA
D: NA
J: TRBJ1-1
V: TRBV2
DNA: TGTGCCAGCAGTGAGGGGGGATACACTGAAGCTTTCTTT
CDR3: CASSEGGYTEAFF

size: once
D: NA
J: TRBJ2-7
V: TRBV5-4
DNA: TGTGCCAGCAGCCGAAAGGGGCGGCTGCTCTACGAGCAGTACTTC
CDR3: CASSRKGRLLYEQYF

size: NA
D: TRBD1
J: TRBJ1-1
V: TRBV25-1
DNA: TGTGCCAGCGGGACAGCGTTCACTGAAGCTTTCTTT
CDR3: CASGTAFTEAFF

size: NA
D: NA
J: TRBJ2-3
V: TRBV9
DNA: TGTGCCAGCAGCCCCCTGGCGGTTCCCACAGATACGCAGTATTTT
CDR3: CASSPLAVPTDTQYF

size: NA
D: TRBD2
J: TRBJ2-1
V: TRBV30
DNA: TGTGCCTGGAGTACCGGGACTAGCGGACTGAATGAGCAGTTCTTC
CDR3: CAWSTGTSGLNEQFF

size: NA
D: NA
J: TRBJ1-1
V: TRBV4-2
DNA: TGTGCCAGCAGCCCAGGAGGGGCGGGGACTGAAGCTTTCTTT
CDR3: CASSPGGAGTEAFF

size: NA
D: TRBD1
J: TRBJ1-2
V: TRBV7-9
DNA: TGTGCCAGCAGCTCACCCCTGCAGGGGGCGCCAAGAGGCTACACCTTC
CDR3: CASSSPLQGAPRGYTF

size: NA
D: TRBD2
J: TRBJ2-5
V: TRBV28
DNA: TGTGCCAGCAGTTTCAGCGAAGCGGGAGGGTATGAGACCCAGTACTTC
CDR3: CASSFSEAGGYETQYF

size: NA
D: TRBD1
J: TRBJ2-7
V: TRBV6-5
DNA: TGTGCCAGCAGATTCCCGGGACAGGACTACGAGCAGTACTTC
CDR3: CASRFPGQDYEQYF

size: NA
D: TRBD1
J: TRBJ2-5
V: TRBV7-6
DNA: TGTGCCAGCAGCTTTTACCCGTGGGACAGCCAAGAGACCCAGTACTTC
CDR3: CASSFYPWDSQETQYF

size: NA
D: NA
J: TRBJ1-1
V: TRBV5-1
DNA: TGCGCCAGCAGCTTAGGGGGTGATCGACCTGAAGCTTTCTTT
CDR3: CASSLGGDRPEAFF

size: NA
D: NA
J: TRBJ2-2
V: TRBV24-1
DNA: TGTGCCACCAGTGACCGAAAGAACACAGGGTCCGGGGAGCTGTTTTTT
CDR3: CATSDRKNTGSGELFF

size: NA
D: NA
J: TRBJ2-7
V: TRBV7-8
DNA: TGTGCCAGCAGCCCTACAGGTTACGAGCAGTACTTC
CDR3: CASSPTGYEQYF

size: NA
D: NA
J: TRBJ1-2
V: TRBV10-3
DNA: TGTGCCATCAGTGAGTCTGTAGTCTATGGCTACACCTTC
CDR3: CAISESVVYGYTF

size: NA
D: NA
J: TRBJ1-2
V: TRBV6-2/TRBV6-3
DNA: TGTGCCAGCAACCCCGGACACTTTAACTATGGCTACACCTTC
CDR3: CASNPGHFNYGYTF

size: NA
D: NA
J: TRBJ2-1
V: TRBV11-3
DNA: TGTGCCAGCAGCTTAGGACTAGGGATACGCAATGAGCAGTTCTTC
CDR3: CASSLGLGIRNEQFF

size: NA
D: NA
J: TRBJ1-3
V: TRBV6-5
DNA: TGTGCCAGCAGCCGGGTACAGGGCGGCGGAAACACCATATATTTT
CDR3: CASSRVQGGGNTIYF

size: NA
D: NA
J: TRBJ1-2
V: TRBV4-2
DNA: TGTGCCAGCAGCCAAGCCGGTAACTATGGCTACACCTTC
CDR3: CASSQAGNYGYTF

size: NA
D: TRBD2
J: TRBJ2-3
V: TRBV7-3
DNA: TGTGCCAGCAGCTTCGCCAGCGGGAGGTCGGATACGCAGTATTTT
CDR3: CASSFASGRSDTQYF

size: NA
D: NA
J: TRBJ1-1
V: TRBV27
DNA: TGTGCCAGCAGTTTCTATAGGGGTATGAACACTGAAGCTTTCTTT
CDR3: CASSFYRGMNTEAFF

size: once
D: TRBD2
J: TRBJ2-5
V: TRBV5-1
DNA: TGCGCCAGCAGCCCTTCGAGGGGCGGGAGGGAGACCCAGTACTTC
CDR3: CASSPSRGGRETQYF

size: NA
D: NA
J: TRBJ2-2
V: TRBV11-2
DNA: TGTGCCAGCAGCCTCATTAACGGAGGTGACTTGGCCCTTACCGGGGAGCTGTTTTTT
CDR3: CASSLINGGDLALTGELFF

size: NA
D: NA
J: TRBJ1-2
V: TRBV19
DNA: TGTGCCAGTAGTATAGGACAGTCCCCTAACTATGGCTACACCTTC
CDR3: CASSIGQSPNYGYTF

size: NA
D: TRBD2
J: TRBJ2-1
V: TRBV12-3/TRBV12-4
DNA: TGTGCCAGCAGTTTGGCTATAGCGGGAGAAGAGTTCTTC
CDR3: CASSLAIAGEEFF

size: NA
D: TRBD2
J: TRBJ2-5
V: TRBV15
DNA: TGTGCCACCAGCAGAGAGGGGACTAGCGGGGAGACCCAGTACTTC
CDR3: CATSREGTSGETQYF

size: NA
D: TRBD2
J: TRBJ2-1
V: TRBV5-1
DNA: TGCGCCAGCAGAAGCGGGACTAGCGGGAGGGATGAGCAGTTCTTC
CDR3: CASRSGTSGRDEQFF

size: NA
D: TRBD1
J: TRBJ1-2
V: TRBV28
DNA: TGTGCCAGCAGTACCCCCGACAGGGTGTATGGCTACACCTTC
CDR3: CASSTPDRVYGYTF

size: once
D: NA
J: TRBJ2-7
V: TRBV7-9
DNA: TGTGCCAGCCAGGACAGTTCCTACGAGCAGTACTTC
CDR3: CASQDSSYEQYF

size: NA
D: NA
J: TRBJ2-6
V: TRBV5-1
DNA: TGCGCCAGCAATCCAGGGGCGCAATTCTCTGGGGCCAACGTCCTGACTTTC
CDR3: CASNPGAQFSGANVLTF

size: NA
D: TRBD1
J: TRBJ2-7
V: TRBV27
DNA: TGTGCCAGCAGTGAGACGGGACAGCCCTCATCCGAGCAGTACTTC
CDR3: CASSETGQPSSEQYF

size: once
D: NA
J: TRBJ2-7
V: TRBV6-5
DNA: TGTGCCAGCAGTTACGATTGGGGGGAAGGCGAGCAGTACTTC
CDR3: CASSYDWGEGEQYF

size: NA
D: NA
J: TRBJ2-1
V: TRBV19
DNA: TGTGCCAGTAGTATGGCCCTCCTAGCGCTTCCTATTGGCAATGAGCAGTTCTTC
CDR3: CASSMALLALPIGNEQFF

size: NA
D: TRBD2
J: TRBJ2-1
V: TRBV4-1
DNA: TGCGCCAGCAGCCAAGAAAATAGCGGGAGCTACAATGAGCAGTTCTTC
CDR3: CASSQENSGSYNEQFF

size: NA
D: NA
J: TRBJ2-7
V: TRBV28
DNA: TGTGCCAGCAGGCCCGGAGGGACCTACGAGCAGTACTTC
CDR3: CASRPGGTYEQYF

size: NA
D: TRBD2
J: TRBJ2-7
V: TRBV14
DNA: TGTGCCAGCAGCCAAGATACGCCCGGGGGGGGATCCTACGAGCAGTACTTC
CDR3: CASSQDTPGGGSYEQYF

size: NA
D: NA
J: TRBJ2-5
V: TRBV10-3
DNA: TGTGCCGCCAGAAGCGAGAAAGAGACCCAGTACTTC
CDR3: CAARSEKETQYF

size: NA
D: NA
J: TRBJ2-5
V: TRBV24-1
DNA: TGTGCCACCAGTGATCAGGGGAAAGAGACCCAGTACTTC
CDR3: CATSDQGKETQYF

size: NA
D: NA
J: TRBJ2-1
V: TRBV5-4
DNA: TGTGCCAGCAGCCTGACACTCAGCTCCTACAATGAGCAGTTCTTC
CDR3: CASSLTLSSYNEQFF

size: NA
D: TRBD2
J: TRBJ2-5
V: TRBV27
DNA: TGTGCCAGCAGACTAGCGGGAGGTAGCGAAGAGACCCAGTACTTC
CDR3: CASRLAGGSEETQYF

size: NA
D: TRBD1
J: TRBJ1-1
V: TRBV6-5
DNA: TGTGCCAGCAGAGACCGGGGACAGAGGAACACTGAAGCTTTCTTT
CDR3: CASRDRGQRNTEAFF

size: NA
D: NA
J: TRBJ1-2
V: TRBV12-3/TRBV12-4
DNA: TGTGCCAGCAGTTTTGAGGGAATGGGGGGCTACACCTTC
CDR3: CASSFEGMGGYTF

size: NA
D: NA
J: TRBJ1-2
V: TRBV12-3/TRBV12-4
DNA: TGTGCCAGCAGTTTAAGTACAGACTATGGCTACACCTTC
CDR3: CASSLSTDYGYTF

size: NA
D: TRBD1
J: TRBJ2-5
V: TRBV7-9
DNA: TGTGCCAGCAGCTTACCACTGACAGGGTTAGAGACCCAGTACTTC
CDR3: CASSLPLTGLETQYF

size: NA
D: NA
J: TRBJ1-5
V: TRBV30
DNA: TGTGCCTGGTCGGGGGGGGGAAATCAGCCCCAGCATTTT
CDR3: CAWSGGGNQPQHF

size: NA
D: TRBD1
J: TRBJ2-2
V: TRBV5-8
DNA: TGTGCCAGCAGCTTGACTCTGCAGGGGGCCGGGGAGCTGTTTTTT
CDR3: CASSLTLQGAGELFF

size: NA
D: TRBD2
J: TRBJ2-3
V: TRBV10-2
DNA: TGCGCCAGCAGGGCTAGCGGGAGCCCAGATACGCAGTATTTT
CDR3: CASRASGSPDTQYF

size: NA
D: TRBD1
J: TRBJ1-2
V: TRBV30
DNA: TGTGCCTGGGGGACAGTTAACTATGGCTACACCTTC
CDR3: CAWGTVNYGYTF

size: NA
D: NA
J: TRBJ1-2
V: TRBV6-5
DNA: TGTGCCAGCAGTTACTCGCCCGCGGGGCTAGATGGCTACACCTTC
CDR3: CASSYSPAGLDGYTF

size: NA
D: TRBD1
J: TRBJ1-5
V: TRBV5-8
DNA: TGTGCCAGCAGCCCCACCGGGACAGGGTTCCGTCAGCCCCAGCATTTT
CDR3: CASSPTGTGFRQPQHF